Following are 28 T cell receptor beta chains from one sample sequenced in a study of neurological immune-mediated disorders. Each CDR3 protein is one row after TCRdb ran MiXCR on the 5' RACE reads. The sample lists tens of thousands of distinct CDR3 sequences, 3.4% occurring once. Sequenced sample: PBMCs. These receptors were collected from a man in his forties with multiple sclerosis.

This clonotype was recorded at least ten times. The chain recombines TRBV27 with TRBJ2-3; D is ambiguous. The CDR3 runs 11 residues. The germline V gene has CDR1 MNHEY and CDR2 SMNVEV (reference sequence). The V end was cut by 9 bases, the J end by 1 base, with 5 bases between. The CDR3 bases are TGTGCCAGTTGGGGCACAGATACGCAGTATTTT. Amino acid sequence: CASWGTDTQYF.

In its sample, this clonotype was seen many times. The CDR3 DNA sequence: TGCGCCAGCAGCCCCGGGGTGAAATACAATGAGCAGTTCTTC. Its translation: CASSPGVKYNEQFF. The V and J genes are TRBV5-1 and TRBJ2-1; D perhaps matches TRBD2 (5 bases). Trimming pared 4 bases from V and 4 bases from J, leaving 12 bases between. Germline V gives CDR1 SGHRS, CDR2 YFSETQ. The CDR3 runs to 14 residues.

This clonotype has only one observation. A much larger clone lies a single base off, so this may be a read error. This rearrangement joins TRBV19 to TRBJ1-5; weak D call: TRBD1 (5 bases). CDR3 length: 15 amino acids. Looked up from germline, CDR1 is LNHDA and CDR2 is SQIVND (reference sequence). CDR3 amino acids: CASSPGTVSNQHQHF. As DNA, the CDR3 is TGTGCCAGTAGTCCTGGGACGGTTAGCAATCAGCACCAGCATTTT.

This clonotype was detected many times. This chain links TRBV12-3 or TRBV12-4 with TRBJ2-7; D may match TRBD1 or TRBD2 (5 bases each). V dropped 4 bases and J dropped 2 bases, with 12 bases sitting between them. This CDR3 contains 14 residues. The CDR3 nucleotides read TGTGCCAGCAGTTCCGAGGGGTCAACCTACGAGCAGTACTTC. It codes for CASSSEGSTYEQYF.

This clonotype was observed many times. The CDR3 nucleotides are TGTGCCACTACTCGCGGACAGGGAACGCAGTATTTT. Residues: CATTRGQGTQYF. The rearrangement joins TRBV15 to TRBJ2-3; 8 nucleotides agree with TRBD1. CDR1 and CDR2 from the germline V gene are LNHNV and YYDKDF (reference sequence). The CDR3 spans 12 residues. The V and J ends lost 9 bases and 9 bases, in that order; junction bases with no gene match: 8. The entire variable domain, with the rest obtained from reference TRBV15 and TRBJ2-3, is as follows: DAMVIQNPRYQVTQFGKPVTLSCSQTLNHNVMYWYQQKSSQAPKLLFHYYDKDFNNEADTPDNFQSRRPNTSFCFLDIRSPGLGDTAMYLCATTRGQGTQYFGPGTRLTVL.

There are many counts of this clonotype. The CDR3 protein is CASSAEPGTSYEQYF. The CDR3 bases are TGCGCCAGCAGCGCCGAACCCGGTACCTCCTACGAGCAGTACTTC. J is TRBJ2-7 and V is TRBV5-1, with D uncertain. Trimming shortened V by 4 bases and J by 0 bases, and 14 bases separated the two germline ends. The CDR3 sequence is 15 residues long. Germline CDR1 is SGHRS and CDR2 is YFSETQ. The full variable domain, its missing parts supplied by reference TRBV5-1 and TRBJ2-7, is KAGVTQTPRYLIKTRGQQVTLSCSPISGHRSVSWYQQTPGQGLQFLFEYFSETQRNKGNFPGRFSGRQFSNSRSEMNVSTLELGDSALYLCASSAEPGTSYEQYFGPGTRLTVT.

This clonotype was recorded many times. This chain connects TRBV27 to TRBJ1-1, with D possibly TRBD1 on 5 matching bases. The CDR3 consists of 13 residues. The V end was cut by 3 bases, the J end by 1 base, with 6 bases between. CDR1 is MNHEY and CDR2 is SMNVEV in the germline V gene (reference sequence). DNA of the CDR3: TGTGCCAGCAGTTTCGGACAGAACACTGAAGCTTTCTTT. Its translation is CASSFGQNTEAFF.

There are many counts of this clonotype. The chain combines TRBV5-1 with TRBJ2-4; D not resolved. Trimming shortened V by 0 bases and J by 0 bases, and 7 bases separated the two germline ends. This CDR3 is 15 amino acids long. Germline V gene sequence: CDR1 SGHRS, CDR2 YFSETQ. In DNA, the CDR3 is TGCGCCAGCAGCTTGGTCGGTCAAGCCAAAAACATTCAGTACTTC. Its protein product is CASSLVGQAKNIQYF.

The rearrangement links TRBV5-6 to TRBJ1-4; D gene uncertain. The CDR3 spans 15 residues. Trimming removed 2 bases from V and 6 bases from J, with 14 bases in between. Germline-derived CDR1 and CDR2 are SGHDT and YYEEEE. CDR3 sequence reads: CASSLMRQDDEKLFF. The CDR3 DNA sequence: TGTGCCAGCAGCTTAATGAGGCAGGACGATGAAAAACTGTTTTTT.

This clonotype was picked up many times. This sequence joins TRBV7-9 and TRBJ1-1; D is perhaps TRBD1 (5 bases). CDR3 length equals 14 residues. Germline V CDR1 and CDR2: SEHNR, FQNEAQ (reference sequence). Trimming left V 1 base short and J 6 bases short, with 12 bases between. The CDR3 sequence is CASSLGGSGAEAFF. The CDR3 region has the DNA TGTGCCAGCAGCTTAGGGGGGTCAGGCGCTGAAGCTTTCTTT.

This clonotype was counted many times. The V call is TRBV3-1, the J call TRBJ2-2; weak D call: TRBD2 (5 bases). This CDR3 has 19 amino acids. Germline CDR1 is LGHDT and CDR2 is YNNKEL (reference sequence). The V and J ends lost 1 base and 1 base respectively, with 19 bases between them. The CDR3 region has the DNA TGTGCCAGCAGCCAAGGGTTTTCCAGGACTCACGAGAACACCGGGGAGCTGTTTTTT. Translated, it gives CASSQGFSRTHENTGELFF.

This clonotype was observed many times. The chain carries TRBV7-2 and TRBJ2-7, with no clear D. CDR3 length: 13 residues. Germline-derived CDR1 and CDR2 are SGHTA and FQGNSA. The V end was cut by 3 bases, the J end by 7 bases, with 13 bases between. In nucleotides, the CDR3 is TGTGCCAGCAGCTTCGGCTCAGCGAGGGAGCAGTACTTC. Translation: CASSFGSAREQYF. The full variable domain, its missing parts supplied by reference TRBV7-2 and TRBJ2-7, is GAGVSQSPSNKVTEKGKDVELRCDPISGHTALYWYRQSLGQGLEFLIYFQGNSAPDKSGLPSDRFSAERTGGSVSTLTIQRTQQEDSAVYLCASSFGSAREQYFGPGTRLTVT.

This clonotype was observed at least ten times. The rearrangement joins TRBV20-1 to TRBJ2-1, with no clear D. Germline V gene sequence: CDR1 DFQATT, CDR2 SNEGSKA (reference sequence). Deletions cut 1 base from V and 2 bases from J, with 6 bases between. The CDR3 has 13 residues. The CDR3 DNA is TGCAGTGCTAGAGCAGGAACCTACAATGAGCAGTTCTTC. Residues: CSARAGTYNEQFF.

This clonotype has ten or more counts. CDR3: CASSDLGSSYEQYF. CDR3 DNA sequence: TGTGCCAGCAGTGATTTGGGGAGCTCCTACGAGCAGTACTTC. The rearrangement uses TRBV6-1 and TRBJ2-7; D is perhaps TRBD2 (5 bases). In germline, CDR1 is MNHNS, CDR2 SASEGT. V lost 3 bases, J lost 0 bases, and 9 bases lay in between. This CDR3 has 14 amino acids.

This clonotype was counted only a few times. The chain joins TRBV7-2 to TRBJ2-7; possibly TRBD2 for D (7 bases). Trimming took off 3 bases at V and 4 bases at J, with 13 bases between the two ends. The CDR3 totals 14 residues. Germline V gene sequence: CDR1 SGHTA, CDR2 FQGNSA. The CDR3 nucleotides are TGTGCCAGCAGCTTTGGGGGGCGGGGGTACGAGCAGTACTTC. Protein: CASSFGGRGYEQYF.

This clonotype was seen at least ten times. The chain has TRBV28 and TRBJ2-5; 9 bases map to TRBD2. CDR1 is MDHEN, CDR2 SYDVKM, per germline. There are 14 residues in the CDR3. The ends lost 7 bases at V and 1 base at J; junction bases unmatched: 4. The CDR3 region is CASKLAGGQETQYF. The CDR3 nucleotides read TGTGCCAGCAAACTAGCGGGCGGCCAAGAGACCCAGTACTTC.

Many counts were recorded for this clonotype. The rearrangement uses TRBV20-1 and TRBJ2-3; 7 nucleotides match TRBD2. Germline CDR1 reads DFQATT; CDR2 reads SNEGSKA (reference sequence). The CDR3 is 18 amino acids. The junction had 16 bases not matched to a gene; V was cut back by 0 bases and J by 4 bases. This chain's CDR3 is CSARDPRLADTGADTQYF. The DNA for the CDR3 is TGCAGTGCTAGAGATCCCCGGCTAGCGGACACCGGGGCAGATACGCAGTATTTT.

This clonotype appeared many times. The chain has TRBV5-1 and TRBJ1-1; 8 bases line up with TRBD1. There are 17 residues in the CDR3. CDR1 and CDR2 (germline): SGHRS, YFSETQ. V lost 5 bases, J lost 0 bases, and 12 bases stayed unmatched. This CDR3 reads CASREYPGTGLNTEAFF. The CDR3 nucleotides read TGCGCCAGCAGGGAGTACCCCGGGACAGGCCTGAACACTGAAGCTTTCTTT.

The chain uses TRBV7-9 and TRBJ2-7, with 7 bases fitting TRBD1. Trimming cost V 4 bases and J 3 bases; bases outside gene matches: 3. There are 13 residues in the CDR3. The V gene's germline CDR1 is SEHNR and CDR2 FQNEAQ (reference sequence). CDR3 region: CASSSGQDYEQYF. CDR3 nucleotides: TGTGCCAGCAGCTCAGGACAGGACTACGAGCAGTACTTC.

This clonotype was seen at least ten times. J is TRBJ2-5 and V is TRBV4-1; no clear D gene. Per germline, CDR1 MGHRA and CDR2 YSYEKL. CDR3 length: 12 amino acids. Trimming cost V 3 bases and J 4 bases, with 6 bases left between them. As DNA, the CDR3 is TGCGCCAGCAGCCATTGGGGAGAGACCCAGTACTTC. Translated, it gives CASSHWGETQYF.

This clonotype came up many times. The chain is built from TRBV20-1 and TRBJ1-4; TRBD1 might be the D (5 bases). V shed 1 base and J shed 3 bases, with 15 bases lying between them. The CDR3 runs 16 residues. CDR1 and CDR2 from the germline V gene are DFQATT and SNEGSKA (reference sequence). The CDR3 sequence: CSARVKGMEANEKLFF. In DNA form, the CDR3 reads TGCAGTGCTAGAGTGAAGGGGATGGAAGCTAATGAAAAACTGTTTTTT.

This clonotype has at least ten counts. The rearrangement joins TRBV5-5 to TRBJ2-5; TRBD2 is a possible D gene (5 bases). The CDR3 totals 14 residues. The ends were cut back, 6 bases at V and 2 bases at J, with 14 bases in the middle. Germline V lookup: CDR1 SGHKS, CDR2 YYEKEE (reference sequence). The CDR3 here is CASNPSGKQETQYF. The CDR3 bases are TGTGCCAGCAACCCCTCGGGAAAACAAGAGACCCAGTACTTC.

This clonotype appeared many times. This chain links TRBV5-1 with TRBJ1-5; 10 positions agree with TRBD1. J gave up 7 bases and V 4 bases, and 2 bases lay outside the gene matches. Germline V gene lookup returns CDR1 SGHRS and CDR2 YFSETQ. This CDR3 is built from 13 residues. CDR3 in amino acids: CASSRGQGQPQHF. The CDR3 DNA follows: TGCGCCAGCAGCAGGGGACAGGGGCAGCCCCAGCATTTT.

This clonotype was seen many times. The chain couples TRBV7-9 to TRBJ2-7; D possibly matches TRBD1 or TRBD2 (5 bases each). Trimming stripped 5 bases from V and 9 bases from J, with 35 bases between. The CDR3 totals 19 residues. Germline-derived CDR1 and CDR2 are SEHNR and FQNEAQ (reference sequence). CDR3 loop: CASSLPAGTLPPTSKGQYF. As DNA, the CDR3 is TGTGCCAGCAGCCTCCCCGCAGGGACCCTTCCGCCTACGAGTAAAGGGCAGTACTTC.

This clonotype was seen at least ten times. The chain combines TRBV27 with TRBJ1-4; no reliable D call. V was trimmed by 3 bases and J by 5 bases, leaving 10 bases between them. This CDR3 has 14 residues. Germline lookup yields CDR1 MNHEY and CDR2 SMNVEV (reference sequence). The CDR3 protein is CASSFYGSNEKLFF. In DNA, the CDR3 is TGTGCCAGCAGTTTTTACGGCTCCAATGAAAAACTGTTTTTT.

This clonotype came up many times. This chain uses TRBV27 with TRBJ1-4; the D is unclear. Germline V gene data show CDR1 as MNHEY and CDR2 as SMNVEV (reference sequence). V was cut by 8 bases and J by 3 bases, with 16 bases left in between. The CDR3 has 15 residues. The CDR3 here is CASRNIRVSNEKLFF. In nucleotides, the CDR3 is TGTGCCAGCCGCAACATTCGGGTGTCTAATGAAAAACTGTTTTTT.

This clonotype was seen many times. This rearrangement joins TRBV6-5 to TRBJ2-4; 8 positions match TRBD2. After removal of 6 bases from V and 9 bases from J, the junction contained 13 bases not matched to a gene. Germline CDR1 is MNHEY and CDR2 is SVGAGI. The CDR3 has 15 amino acids. CDR3 sequence reads: CASSHLGGASSIQYF. CDR3 in DNA: TGTGCCAGCAGCCATCTCGGGGGGGCCTCCAGCATTCAGTACTTC.

This clonotype was observed many times. The rearrangement joins TRBV6-1 to TRBJ2-1; 12 bases line up with TRBD2. The length of the CDR3 is 15 residues. The germline V gene has CDR1 MNHNS and CDR2 SASEGT. The J segment lost 7 bases and the V segment lost 7 bases, leaving 8 bases of the junction unmatched. Here the CDR3 reads CASKWTSGNRNEQFF. CDR3 sequence (DNA): TGTGCCAGCAAATGGACTAGCGGGAATCGGAATGAGCAGTTCTTC.